Shown below are 22 T cell receptor beta chains from a single sample sequenced in a study of blood T cell repertoires in COVID-19 (dated by TCRdb to 2020 to 2022). Library preparation was by the immunoSEQ multiplex PCR assay. The clones in this table, taken by TCRdb from immuneACCESS, are in-frame only. Not every clone is retained; where verified, under half of the shortfall comes from an unresolved V gene, and the cause of the rest is unknown. This sample lists some 200,000 clones; 65% to 90% were detected once. More than 8.5% of the sample is held by the ten biggest clonotypes. Sequencing was performed on PBMCs or T cells enriched from blood (not recorded which). The receptors stem from a woman between 50 and 59 years old with acute COVID-19.

V and J are TRBV9 and TRBJ2-2; 14 bases map to TRBD2. V was clipped by 3 bases and J by 4 bases; unmatched bases: 11. Germline CDR1 is SGDLS and CDR2 is YYNGEE. This CDR3 has 19 amino acids. CDR3 loop: CASSARWTSGRMGTGELFF. In DNA, the CDR3 is TGTGCCAGCAGCGCGAGATGGACTAGCGGGAGGATGGGCACCGGGGAGCTGTTTTTT.

The chain recombines TRBV5-1 with TRBJ1-2, with 10 bases identical to TRBD1. CDR1 and CDR2 from the germline V gene are SGHRS and YFSETQ. The length of the CDR3 is 14 residues. The junction had 5 bases not matched to a gene; V was cut back by 3 bases and J by 6 bases. CDR3 amino acids: CASSSSTGGNGYTF. The CDR3 nucleotides are TGCGCCAGCAGCTCGTCGACAGGGGGCAATGGCTACACCTTC.

The rearrangement uses TRBV11-3 and TRBJ1-3, with D possibly TRBD1 on 5 matching bases. This CDR3 has 15 amino acids. Trimming left V 7 bases short and J 3 bases short, with 16 bases between. From germline, CDR1 is SGHNT and CDR2 YENEEA. The CDR3 DNA follows: TGTGCCAGCAACATCGGACATCTACTTGGAAACACCATATATTTT. Its protein is CASNIGHLLGNTIYF.

The chain couples TRBV19 to TRBJ2-7; tentatively, D is TRBD2 (6 bases). The germline V and J ends were trimmed by 3 bases and 5 bases, with 23 bases remaining between them. Germline V lookup: CDR1 LNHDA, CDR2 SQIVND (reference sequence). This CDR3 has 17 residues. The CDR3 protein is CASSIGGPKTLGDEQYF. The CDR3 coding sequence is TGTGCCAGTAGTATCGGAGGGCCCAAAACCCTCGGTGACGAGCAGTACTTC.

V usage is TRBV9 and J usage is TRBJ2-5, with 7 bases aligning to TRBD1. CDR3 length equals 15 residues. In germline, CDR1 is SGDLS, CDR2 YYNGEE. The V gene end was trimmed by 4 bases and the J gene end by 5 bases; junction bases not matched to a gene: 11. CDR3 sequence (DNA): TGTGCCAGCAGCTACGGGACAGCTGCCTTGGAGACCCAGTACTTC. This encodes CASSYGTAALETQYF.

This chain joins TRBV28 and TRBJ1-3; D is unclear. Germline CDR1 reads MDHEN; CDR2 reads SYDVKM. The CDR3 length is 16 residues. Trimming removed 5 bases at V and 2 bases at J, with 16 bases between. The CDR3 loop reads CASSPHPPGTGNTIYF. Written as DNA, the CDR3 is TGTGCCAGCAGTCCCCATCCCCCGGGTACTGGAAACACCATATATTTT.

This clone was observed at least ten times. J is TRBJ2-1 and V is TRBV7-8, with TRBD1 identical over 12 bases. After removal of 5 bases from V and 8 bases from J, the junction contained 22 bases not matched to a gene. CDR3 length: 20 amino acids. CDR1 and CDR2 from the germline V gene are SGHVS and FQNEAQ. CDR3 DNA sequence: TGTGCCAGCAGCCCAGGGACAGGGGGCGACTTAGTAGCGGGAGACGATGAGCAGTTCTTC. Translation: CASSPGTGGDLVAGDDEQFF.

The V call is TRBV9, the J call TRBJ2-4, with a tentative D call TRBD1 (5 bases). Per the germline V gene, CDR1 is SGDLS and CDR2 is YYNGEE. Trimming took off 0 bases at V and 5 bases at J, with 18 bases between the two ends. The CDR3 contains 17 residues. Here the CDR3 reads CASSVGAGADNQNIQYF. The CDR3 region has the DNA TGTGCCAGCAGCGTAGGGGCTGGGGCGGACAACCAAAACATTCAGTACTTC.

This chain links TRBV2 with TRBJ2-5; tentative D call: TRBD1 (6 bases). Germline CDR1 is SNHLY and CDR2 is FYNNEI. The CDR3 is made up of 16 amino acids. The V end was cut by 6 bases, the J end by 4 bases, with 21 bases between. The CDR3 is CASSYTGQMAGETQYF. CDR3 bases: TGTGCCAGCAGCTACACGGGACAAATGGCGGGAGAGACCCAGTACTTC.

The V call is TRBV14, the J call TRBJ2-3; 8 bases match TRBD1. The V gene's germline CDR1 is SGHDN and CDR2 FVKESK. The J segment lost 1 base and the V segment lost 0 bases, leaving 6 bases of the junction unmatched. The CDR3 has 17 amino acids. The CDR3: CASSQEVWTGRTDTQYF. In DNA form, the CDR3 reads TGTGCCAGCAGCCAAGAAGTATGGACAGGGCGCACAGATACGCAGTATTTT. The whole variable domain, filled in from reference TRBV14 and TRBJ2-3, reads EAGVTQFPSHSVIEKGQTVTLRCDPISGHDNLYWYRRVMGKEIKFLLHFVKESKQDESGMPNNRFLAERTGGTYSTLKVQPAELEDSGVYFCASSQEVWTGRTDTQYFGPGTRLTVL.

This rearrangement joins TRBV28 to TRBJ2-3; 16 nucleotides line up with TRBD2. Germline V lookup: CDR1 MDHEN, CDR2 SYDVKM. The trim removed 4 bases at V and 6 bases at J, leaving 10 bases unmatched. CDR3 length equals 18 residues. CDR3 sequence (DNA): TGTGCCAGCAGTTCCATGGGACTAGCGGGAGGGGGGGCCGATACGCAGTATTTT. Translation: CASSSMGLAGGGADTQYF.

The chain recombines TRBV7-2 with TRBJ1-4, with D perhaps TRBD1 (5 bases). Germline CDR1 and CDR2: SGHTA and FQGNSA. Trimming removed 3 bases from V and 8 bases from J, with 10 bases in between. There are 13 residues in the CDR3. The CDR3, as DNA: TGTGCCAGCAGCTTCCAGGGAACAGAAAAACTGTTTTTT. This sequence encodes CASSFQGTEKLFF.

V and J are TRBV5-1 and TRBJ1-1, with D perhaps matching TRBD1 (5 bases). CDR3 length equals 14 residues. The ends were cut back, 4 bases at V and 5 bases at J, with 15 bases in the middle. CDR1 SGHRS and CDR2 YFSETQ come from the germline V gene. The CDR3 bases are TGCGCCAGCAGCCCGGGACCGGAGGGTACTGAAGCTTTCTTT. It specifies CASSPGPEGTEAFF.

The chain employs TRBV6-6 and TRBJ1-5; weak D call: TRBD1 (6 bases). Between the trimmed V and J ends, which lost 4 bases and 4 bases, there was a span of 11 bases. The CDR3 sequence is 14 residues long. CDR1 is MNHNY and CDR2 is SVGAGI in the germline V gene (reference sequence). The CDR3 spells CASSSATGNQPQHF. Here the CDR3 DNA reads TGTGCCAGCAGTTCCGCGACAGGTAATCAGCCCCAGCATTTT.

This chain links TRBV30 with TRBJ1-2; 9 bases are a match to TRBD1. CDR3 length: 13 amino acids. V lost 5 bases, J lost 2 bases, and 3 bases stayed unmatched. Germline CDR1 GTSNPN, CDR2 SVGIG (reference sequence). CDR3 in DNA: TGTGCCTGGTTGGGGACAGGGAACTATGGCTACACCTTC. It encodes CAWLGTGNYGYTF.

The chain joins TRBV6-5 to TRBJ1-2; D unclear. Trimming took off 2 bases at V and 3 bases at J, with 10 bases between the two ends. The CDR3 sequence is 14 residues long. Germline V CDR1 and CDR2: MNHEY, SVGAGI. CDR3 in amino acids: CASSYRGQHYGYTF. CDR3 sequence (DNA): TGTGCCAGCAGTTACCGAGGTCAGCACTATGGCTACACCTTC.

There are a few counts of this clone. The chain is built from TRBV28 and TRBJ1-5; the D gene is possibly TRBD1 (6 bases). Looked up from germline, CDR1 is MDHEN and CDR2 is SYDVKM. This CDR3 region has 13 residues. V gave up 6 bases and J gave up 4 bases, with 10 bases separating them. CDR3 sequence (DNA): TGTGCCAGCAGGCCGACAGGAAATCAGCCCCAGCATTTT. As protein: CASRPTGNQPQHF.

The gene calls are TRBV4-1 and TRBJ2-3; D gene unclear. V was cut by 1 base and J by 4 bases, with 6 bases left in between. This CDR3 spans 13 amino acids. Germline V lookup: CDR1 MGHRA, CDR2 YSYEKL. The CDR3 loop reads CASSQGPADTQYF. CDR3 coding DNA: TGCGCCAGCAGCCAAGGTCCAGCAGATACGCAGTATTTT.

Regarding this clone: A much larger clone is a single base away; this may be a read error. The chain has TRBV7-8 and TRBJ1-2; D not certain. CDR3 size: 12 residues. Trimming took 0 bases from V and 4 from J, leaving 3 bases between them. Germline V gene data show CDR1 as SGHVS and CDR2 as FQNEAQ. The CDR3 DNA reads as TGTGCCAGCAGCTTAGCCATCTATGGCTACACCTTC. Translating gives CASSLAIYGYTF.

This clone was recorded only once. V usage is TRBV3-1 (or the pseudogene TRBV3-2) and J usage is TRBJ2-7; maybe TRBD2 (7 bases). V lost 0 bases, J lost 2 bases, and 23 bases lay in between. CDR3 length: 19 amino acids. From germline, CDR1 is LGHDT and CDR2 YNNKEL (reference sequence). Here the CDR3 DNA reads TGTGCCAGCAGCCAAGAAGTACCCTGGGGGGGGCGCCAGACCTACGAGCAGTACTTC. Translated, it gives CASSQEVPWGGRQTYEQYF.

This sequence joins TRBV10-1 and TRBJ1-1; D not resolved. Germline V gives CDR1 WNHNN, CDR2 SYGVQD (reference sequence). The CDR3 has 14 residues. The V and J ends lost 7 bases and 7 bases respectively, with 19 bases between them. CDR3 in DNA: TGCGCCAGCATTACTTCGGGGTCCGTCGATGAAGCTTTCTTT. As protein: CASITSGSVDEAFF.

V usage is TRBV30 and J usage is TRBJ1-2, with a weak D call TRBD1 (5 bases). The CDR3 sequence is 11 residues long. V was clipped by 5 bases and J by 7 bases, with 11 bases between them. Germline CDR1 is GTSNPN and CDR2 is SVGIG (reference sequence). CDR3 DNA sequence: TGTGCCTGGCAGAATAGGGGTGGCTACACCTTC. Its protein is CAWQNRGGYTF.